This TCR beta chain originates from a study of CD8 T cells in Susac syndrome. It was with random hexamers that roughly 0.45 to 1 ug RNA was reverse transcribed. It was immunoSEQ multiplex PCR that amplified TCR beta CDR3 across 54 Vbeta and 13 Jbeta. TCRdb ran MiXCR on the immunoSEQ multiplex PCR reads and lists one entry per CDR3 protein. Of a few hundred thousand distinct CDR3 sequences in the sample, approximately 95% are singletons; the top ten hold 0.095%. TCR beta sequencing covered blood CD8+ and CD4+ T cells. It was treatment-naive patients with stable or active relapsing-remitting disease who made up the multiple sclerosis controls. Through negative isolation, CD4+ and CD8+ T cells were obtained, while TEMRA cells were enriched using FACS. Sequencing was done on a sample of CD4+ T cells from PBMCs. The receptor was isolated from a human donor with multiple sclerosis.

The chain's CDR3 is CASSVRGLDEQFF. The CDR3 DNA follows: TGTGCCAGCAGCGTACGGGGGCTCGATGAGCAGTTCTTC. The gene calls are TRBV9 and TRBJ2-1; D may match TRBD1 or TRBD2 (6 bases each). Germline values: CDR1 SGDLS, CDR2 YYNGEE. Trimming left V 1 base short and J 8 bases short, with 10 bases between. There are 13 residues in the CDR3. Full variable domain (rest looked up from reference TRBV9 and TRBJ2-1): DSGVTQTPKHLITATGQRVTLRCSPRSGDLSVYWYQQSLDQGLQFLIQYYNGEERAKGNILERFSAQQFPDLHSELNLSSLELGDSALYFCASSVRGLDEQFFGPGTRLTVL.